This TCR beta chain emerged from a study of blood T cells in healthy people across ages. Germline V gene lookup returns CDR1 SEHNR and CDR2 FQNEAQ (reference sequence). The CDR3 covers 13 residues. Primed by a sample-barcoded 5' primer and a J-beta primer mix, a second PCR proceeded for about 6 to 11 cycles. MiXCR, applied by TCRdb to the 5' RACE reads, yields one record per CDR3 protein. The sample lists hundreds of thousands of distinct CDR3 sequences; more than 20% were seen once. The chain links TRBV7-9 to TRBJ2-5; tentatively, D is TRBD2 (6 bases). The better agreement between TRBJ2-7 and the DNA end casts doubt on the J call. The TCR was taken from a man between 70 and 80 years old in good health. Sequences were obtained from blood. The chain's CDR3 is CASSPGVPYEQYF. The CDR3 coding sequence is TGTGCCAGCAGCCCGGGGGTTCCGTACGAGCAGTACTTC.